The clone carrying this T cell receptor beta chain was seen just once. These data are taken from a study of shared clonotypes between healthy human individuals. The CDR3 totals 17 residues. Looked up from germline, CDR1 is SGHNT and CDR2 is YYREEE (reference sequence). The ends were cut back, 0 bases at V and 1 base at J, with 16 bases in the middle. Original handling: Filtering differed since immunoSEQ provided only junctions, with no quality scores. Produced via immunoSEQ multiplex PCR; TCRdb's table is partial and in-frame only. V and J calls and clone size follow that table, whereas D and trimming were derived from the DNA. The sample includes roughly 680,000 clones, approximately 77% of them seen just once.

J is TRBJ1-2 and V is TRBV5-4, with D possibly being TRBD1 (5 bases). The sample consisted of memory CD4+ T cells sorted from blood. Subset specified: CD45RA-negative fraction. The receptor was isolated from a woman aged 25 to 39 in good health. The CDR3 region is CASSLEAGPSVNYGYTF. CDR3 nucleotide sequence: TGTGCCAGCAGCTTGGAGGCAGGGCCCTCCGTTAACTATGGCTACACCTTC.